Presented here are 3 T cell receptor beta chains from one specimen sequenced in a study of human T cells and chemical hapten exposure. Time point noted: patch test 3, about 24 weeks after DPC sensitization. The treatment is: therapeutic diphenylcyclopropenone sensitization with weekly scalp DPC. TCRdb reanalysed the RACE reads using MiXCR and keeps one entry per CDR3 protein. The sample lists 130,000 or so distinct CDR3 sequences; 11% were seen once. The sequences come from whole blood, collected in connection with sensitization to the hapten diphenylcyclopropenone (DPC). The receptors were sampled from a woman in her forties or fifties with alopecia areata. Some clones in this sample may be carry-over from other donors' samples.

V usage is TRBV5-1 and J usage is TRBJ1-1; D call uncertain. This CDR3 region has 11 residues. The V gene's germline CDR1 is SGHRS and CDR2 YFSETQ. Trimming shortened V by 7 bases and J by 1 base, and 5 bases separated the two germline ends. The CDR3 sequence: CASAGNTEAFF. The CDR3 nucleotides are TGCGCCAGCGCAGGGAACACTGAAGCTTTCTTT.

This clonotype has at least ten counts. The DNA of the CDR3 is TGTGCCAGCAGCTTAAAGAGTAACGGGGAGCTGTTTTTT. Translating gives CASSLKSNGELFF. The chain employs TRBV7-8 and TRBJ2-2; D uncertain. Germline CDR1 and CDR2: SGHVS and FQNEAQ. The germline V and J ends were trimmed by 2 bases and 7 bases, with 8 bases remaining between them. This CDR3 contains 13 residues.

This clonotype appeared a few times. The chain joins TRBV10-2 to TRBJ2-3; TRBD2 aligns across 7 bases. CDR3 length: 15 residues. J lost 2 bases, V lost 4 bases, and 6 bases had no gene match. Germline assignment: CDR1 WSHSY and CDR2 SAAADI. The CDR3 DNA reads as TGCGCCAGCAGTGGTAGCGGGTCCCTCACAGATACGCAGTATTTT. It encodes CASSGSGSLTDTQYF.